Presented here are 16 T cell receptor beta chains from one specimen sequenced in a study of PD-1 blockade in classical Hodgkin lymphoma. Clones were read by immunoSEQ multiplex PCR, and TCRdb kept only the in-frame ones, dropping some. Counted here are 130,000 to 150,000 clones, about 81% occurring once; the ten biggest clones make up roughly 8.4%. All patients relapsed after autologous stem cell transplantation, and brentuximab vedotin exposure varied. The specimen comprised peripheral blood mononuclear cells (PBMCs), sampled before the second cycle of nivolumab. The receptor source for this set is a human donor with classical Hodgkin lymphoma.

The genes are TRBV7-3 and TRBJ2-5, with 7 bases aligning to TRBD1. Germline-derived CDR1 and CDR2 are SGHTA and FQGTGA. Unmatched junction bases numbered 8, after V lost 5 bases and J lost 2 bases. The CDR3 consists of 15 residues. CDR3 in DNA: TGTGCCAGCAGCGCCTTGGGACAGCTACAAGAGACCCAGTACTTC. Its protein is CASSALGQLQETQYF.

CDR3 in DNA: TGTGCCAGCAGCTTACTCGGACAGGAAGAGACCCAGTACTTC. Residues: CASSLLGQEETQYF. The rearrangement joins TRBV7-3 to TRBJ2-5; 7 bases are a match to TRBD1. Unmatched junction bases numbered 3, after V lost 2 bases and J lost 3 bases. Germline CDR1 SGHTA, CDR2 FQGTGA. This CDR3 region has 14 residues.

The gene calls are TRBV7-9 and TRBJ2-7; tentative D call: TRBD1 (6 bases). Trimming cost V 6 bases and J 5 bases, with 14 bases left between them. The germline CDR1 and CDR2 sequences are SEHNR and FQNEAQ (reference sequence). This CDR3 spans 13 amino acids. The CDR3 nucleotides read TGTGCCAGCAGACCGTCCGGGACACACGAGCAGTACTTC. Residues: CASRPSGTHEQYF.

This clone was recorded at least ten times. This chain joins TRBV2 and TRBJ2-2, with D unclear. CDR3 length equals 16 residues. CDR1 is SNHLY, CDR2 FYNNEI, per germline. V lost 1 base, J lost 6 bases, and 15 bases lay in between. The CDR3 DNA sequence: TGTGCCAGCAGTGAAGGGGCTAGACGACCGGCCGGGGAGCTGTTTTTT. This codes for CASSEGARRPAGELFF. The full variable domain, rest sourced from reference TRBV2 and TRBJ2-2, is EPEVTQTPSHQVTQMGQEVILRCVPISNHLYFYWYRQILGQKVEFLVSFYNNEISEKSEIFDDQFSVERPDGSNFTLKIRSTKLEDSAMYFCASSEGARRPAGELFFGEGSRLTVL.

This chain connects TRBV4-2 to TRBJ2-1; D perhaps matches TRBD1 (5 bases). Germline values: CDR1 LGHNA, CDR2 YNFKEQ. Trimming shortened V by 0 bases and J by 2 bases, and 5 bases separated the two germline ends. The CDR3 extends over 14 amino acids. CDR3 bases: TGTGCCAGCAGCCAAGAGGGGCCCTACAATGAGCAGTTCTTC. Amino acid sequence: CASSQEGPYNEQFF.

The V call is TRBV7-9, the J call TRBJ1-3; 8 bases match TRBD1. The CDR3 covers 16 residues. From germline, CDR1 is SEHNR and CDR2 FQNEAQ (reference sequence). J was trimmed by 0 bases and V by 3 bases; bases with no gene match: 4. The CDR3: CASSFWTGNSGNTIYF. CDR3 coding DNA: TGTGCCAGCAGCTTCTGGACAGGGAACTCTGGAAACACCATATATTTT.

This chain links TRBV5-1 with TRBJ2-1; 10 bases line up with TRBD2. In germline, CDR1 is SGHRS, CDR2 YFSETQ. The V segment lost 4 bases and the J segment 7 bases; nucleotides outside the gene matches: 8. The CDR3 loop spans 15 amino acids. CDR3 residues: CASSQAGGNENEQFF. The CDR3 DNA reads TGCGCCAGCAGCCAAGCGGGAGGGAATGAAAATGAGCAGTTCTTC. Combining the CDR3 with reference TRBV5-1 and TRBJ2-1 gives the whole variable domain KAGVTQTPRYLIKTRGQQVTLSCSPISGHRSVSWYQQTPGQGLQFLFEYFSETQRNKGNFPGRFSGRQFSNSRSEMNVSTLELGDSALYLCASSQAGGNENEQFFGPGTRLTVL.

The V call is TRBV7-2, the J call TRBJ2-7; D gene uncertain. CDR1 and CDR2 (germline): SGHTA, FQGNSA. The CDR3 is 13 residues long. Trimming cost V 3 bases and J 3 bases, with 9 bases left between them. CDR3 coding DNA: TGTGCCAGCAGCTTGGGGAATGGCTACGAGCAGTACTTC. This sequence encodes CASSLGNGYEQYF.

The rearrangement links TRBV6-1 to TRBJ2-7, with a tentative D call TRBD1 (5 bases). V was shortened by 3 bases and J by 4 bases, with 7 bases between the two germline ends. The CDR3 is made up of 12 amino acids. The germline gives CDR1 MNHNS, CDR2 SASEGT. CDR3 residues: CASSDRAYEQYF. CDR3 sequence (DNA): TGTGCCAGCAGTGACAGGGCGTACGAGCAGTACTTC.

The rearrangement uses TRBV7-2 and TRBJ2-1, with TRBD2 matching 13 bases. The CDR3 has 16 amino acids. Germline V CDR1 and CDR2: SGHTA, FQGNSA. Germline trimming cut 5 bases from V and 7 bases from J; bases unmatched to any gene: 8. CDR3 sequence reads: CASSPGLAGVANEQFF. In nucleotides, the CDR3 is TGTGCCAGCAGCCCCGGACTAGCGGGGGTCGCAAATGAGCAGTTCTTC.

The V call is TRBV21-1, the J call TRBJ2-7; the table's D call, TRBD2, was not checked against the DNA. TRBV21-1 is annotated as a pseudogene. The CDR3 runs to 17 residues. The CDR3 DNA reads TGTGCCAGCAGCAAATGGGCCACTAGCGGGAACACCTACGAGCAGTACTTC. Translating gives CASSKWATSGNTYEQYF.

V usage is TRBV19 and J usage is TRBJ1-2, with 7 bases lining up with TRBD1. The CDR3 runs 13 residues. Germline V gene data show CDR1 as LNHDA and CDR2 as SQIVND (reference sequence). V lost 6 bases to trimming and J lost 4 bases; unmatched junction nucleotides: 5. The CDR3 is CASRGTAFYGYTF. The DNA of the CDR3 is TGTGCCAGTAGAGGGACAGCTTTCTATGGCTACACCTTC.

The rearrangement joins TRBV29-1 to TRBJ1-1; D call uncertain. The CDR3 covers 13 residues. The germline gives CDR1 SQVTM, CDR2 ANQGSEA. V gave up 7 bases and J gave up 1 base, with 13 bases separating them. CDR3: CSAGYQANTEAFF. Here the CDR3 DNA reads TGCAGCGCCGGATACCAGGCGAACACTGAAGCTTTCTTT.

This rearrangement joins TRBV18 to TRBJ1-2, with D unresolved. The CDR3 spans 19 residues. The germline V gene encodes CDR1 KGHSH and CDR2 LQKENI. V lost 2 bases and J lost 6, with 28 bases in between. CDR3 nucleotide sequence: TGTGCCAGCTCACCAAAGAACGGTCCCACCGGTAGGTCTAGAGATGGCTACACCTTC. It is translated as CASSPKNGPTGRSRDGYTF.

This chain uses TRBV4-1 with TRBJ2-7, with a tentative D call TRBD2 (5 bases). V was clipped by 1 base and J by 7 bases, with 20 bases between them. The CDR3 covers 16 residues. Germline V gene lookup returns CDR1 MGHRA and CDR2 YSYEKL. The CDR3 DNA follows: TGCGCCAGCAGCCAAGGTTTCCGGGGAAAATCTGAAGAGCAGTACTTC. As protein: CASSQGFRGKSEEQYF.

The chain uses TRBV6-6 and TRBJ1-2, with D unresolved. The CDR3 has 15 amino acids. Trimming took 1 base from V and 2 from J, leaving 11 bases between them. The germline V gene has CDR1 MNHNY and CDR2 SVGAGI (reference sequence). The CDR3 DNA is TGTGCCAGCAGTTACTTTCGAGACGGGAACTATGGCTACACCTTC. Its translation: CASSYFRDGNYGYTF.